This is a list of T cell receptor beta chains from one sample in a study of cytomegalovirus exposure and HLA in healthy donors. Here immunoSEQ multiplex PCR was the method, and the copy in TCRdb shows in-frame clones only, minus some. The table includes approximately 89,000 clones, about 76% detected once. Sequenced sample: PBMCs. The receptors shown here come from a man in his thirties or forties in good health and CMV-seropositive. Each CDR3 is given with its conserved first and last residue. The D gene is left open where the match is weak. Clone size is stated in some rows and not others, as once, few, many or a class when expanded.

D	V	J	size	CDR3	DNA
TRBD2	TRBV6-1	TRBJ2-1	few	CASTTSGGPNEQFF	TGTGCCAGCACGACTAGCGGGGGGCCTAATGAGCAGTTCTTC
NA	TRBV5-6	TRBJ1-1	NA	CASSFSGKNWTEAFF	TGTGCCAGCAGCTTTTCAGGGAAGAACTGGACTGAAGCTTTCTTT
TRBD2	TRBV5-4	TRBJ2-3	NA	CASSLTGGITDTQYF	TGTGCCAGCAGCTTGACGGGGGGGATCACAGATACGCAGTATTTT
NA	TRBV18	TRBJ2-6	NA	CASSPTGSGGANVLTF	TGTGCCAGCTCACCAACAGGATCGGGCGGGGCCAACGTCCTGACTTTC
TRBD1	TRBV7-8	TRBJ1-5	NA	CASSLNRGYSNQPQHF	TGTGCCAGCAGCTTAAACAGGGGATATAGCAATCAGCCCCAGCATTTT
NA	TRBV27	TRBJ2-7	NA	CASADFAREQYF	TGTGCCAGCGCCGATTTTGCGCGGGAGCAGTACTTC
NA	TRBV7-9	TRBJ2-4	NA	CASSSGRSWGAKNIQYF	TGTGCCAGCAGCTCTGGGAGGAGCTGGGGGGCCAAAAACATTCAGTACTTC
NA	TRBV7-3	TRBJ1-6	NA	CASSSTGSGSPLHF	TGTGCCAGCAGTTCCACAGGGTCGGGGTCACCCCTCCACTTT
NA	TRBV29-1	TRBJ1-6	NA	CSVGEGTPNSPLHF	TGCAGCGTTGGGGAGGGGACTCCGAATTCACCCCTCCACTTT
TRBD1	TRBV12-5	TRBJ2-5	NA	CASGGQGVETQYF	TGTGCTAGTGGGGGACAGGGGGTAGAGACCCAGTACTTC
TRBD1	TRBV6-1	TRBJ2-6	NA	CASIQGAGGANVLTF	TGTGCCAGCATTCAGGGGGCGGGGGGGGCCAACGTCCTGACTTTC
TRBD2	TRBV2	TRBJ2-3	NA	CASSSKRGVADTQYF	TGTGCCAGCAGCTCAAAGCGGGGGGTCGCAGATACGCAGTATTTT
NA	TRBV7-2	TRBJ2-5	NA	CASSLVWGPQETQYF	TGTGCCAGCAGCTTGGTCTGGGGGCCGCAAGAGACCCAGTACTTC
NA	TRBV2	TRBJ2-2	NA	CASSGPVGASGELFF	TGTGCCAGCAGTGGGCCCGTGGGGGCAAGCGGGGAGCTGTTTTTT
TRBD1	TRBV11-3	TRBJ2-1	once	CASSLREGAEQFF	TGTGCCAGCAGCCTAAGAGAGGGGGCTGAGCAGTTCTTC
TRBD1	TRBV5-5	TRBJ1-1	few	CASRTKDRPLIPREAFF	TGTGCCAGCAGAACCAAGGACAGGCCTTTAATTCCTAGGGAAGCTTTCTTT
NA	TRBV6-5	TRBJ2-7	few	CASSYDLNLNIYEQYF	TGTGCCAGCAGTTACGATCTGAACTTAAATATCTACGAGCAGTACTTC
TRBD2	TRBV19	TRBJ2-5	NA	CASSMPPGTSGGPYQETQYF	TGTGCCAGTAGTATGCCCCCCGGGACTAGCGGGGGACCGTACCAAGAGACCCAGTACTTC
NA	TRBV21-1	TRBJ2-1	NA	CASSNLRLAGGYEQFF	TGTGCCAGCAGCAACCTCCGACTAGCGGGGGGCTATGAGCAGTTCTTC
TRBD2	TRBV5-6	TRBJ2-1	NA	CASSFGARGRYNEQFF	TGTGCCAGCAGCTTCGGGGCGCGGGGGAGGTACAATGAGCAGTTCTTC
NA	TRBV21-1	TRBJ2-5	NA	CASSKYQETGTSGGAYQETQYF	TGTGCCAGCAGCAAATACCAGGAGACCGGGACTAGCGGGGGCGCGTACCAAGAGACCCAGTACTTC
NA	TRBV13	TRBJ1-1	NA	CASSSGTEMNTEAFF	TGTGCCAGCAGCTCCGGGACTGAAATGAACACTGAAGCTTTCTTT
TRBD1	TRBV19	TRBJ2-2	NA	CASSILTGVTGELFF	TGTGCCAGTAGTATCTTGACAGGGGTCACCGGGGAGCTGTTTTTT
TRBD1	TRBV7-9	TRBJ1-1	NA	CSSRSTGADTEAFF	TGTTCCAGCAGATCGACAGGGGCGGACACTGAAGCTTTCTTT
TRBD2	TRBV5-4	TRBJ2-3	NA	CASSPQRGGADTQYF	TGTGCCAGCAGCCCCCAGCGGGGTGGGGCAGATACGCAGTATTTT
TRBD1	TRBV30	TRBJ1-5	NA	CATETGAIGGPQHF	TGTGCGACGGAGACAGGGGCGATCGGGGGCCCCCAGCATTTT
NA	TRBV9	TRBJ2-3	few	CASSVGASTDTQYF	TGTGCCAGCAGCGTAGGAGCTAGCACAGATACGCAGTATTTT
TRBD1	TRBV9	TRBJ2-3	once	CASSEGQGWGNTQYF	TGTGCCAGCAGCGAGGGACAGGGGTGGGGAAATACGCAGTATTTT
TRBD2	TRBV7-2	TRBJ2-7	NA	CASALARGGRSEQYF	TGTGCCAGCGCGCTAGCGCGGGGGGGGCGGAGCGAGCAGTACTTC
TRBD2	TRBV5-4	TRBJ2-5	NA	CASSSQGGLAGTQETQYF	TGTGCCAGCAGCTCACAGGGGGGACTAGCGGGGACCCAAGAGACCCAGTACTTC
NA	TRBV30	TRBJ2-5	few	CAWSPPEETQYF	TGTGCCTGGAGCCCCCCGGAGGAGACCCAGTACTTC
NA	TRBV7-2	TRBJ2-2	NA	CASSFYTGELFF	TGTGCCAGCAGCTTTTATACCGGGGAGCTGTTTTTT
TRBD2	TRBV10-3	TRBJ2-5	NA	CAISVSGGRQETQYF	TGTGCCATCAGTGTAAGCGGGGGGCGCCAAGAGACCCAGTACTTC
NA	TRBV2	TRBJ2-2	NA	CASSETAGELFF	TGTGCCAGCAGTGAAACAGCCGGGGAGCTGTTTTTT
TRBD1	TRBV4-3	TRBJ1-2	NA	CASSQWTGNLYGYTF	TGCGCCAGCAGCCAGTGGACAGGGAATCTCTATGGCTACACCTTC
TRBD1	TRBV2	TRBJ2-3	many	CASSEYRDRGRDTQYF	TGTGCCAGCAGTGAATACCGGGACAGGGGCAGGGATACGCAGTATTTT
NA	TRBV19	TRBJ1-5	NA	CASSISGLVPPQHF	TGTGCCAGTAGTATATCCGGACTCGTCCCGCCCCAGCATTTT
TRBD1	TRBV30	TRBJ1-2	NA	CAWSVRAGGIYGYTF	TGTGCCTGGAGTGTACGGGCAGGGGGAATCTATGGCTACACCTTC
TRBD1	TRBV28	TRBJ1-5	NA	CASRGQGGVGNQPQHF	TGTGCCAGCAGGGGACAGGGGGGAGTTGGCAATCAGCCCCAGCATTTT
NA	TRBV11-2	TRBJ1-2	NA	CASSLGGGYYGYTF	TGTGCCAGCAGCTTAGGGGGGGGGTACTATGGCTACACCTTC